This T cell receptor beta chain was captured in a study of cytomegalovirus exposure and HLA in healthy donors. Turning to the study itself: Ancestry clustering placed more than 65% of approximately 370 genotyped donors in the Caucasian-associated cluster. General study points: Looking again later, the authors saw that most CMV-associated TCR beta chains seemed HLA-restricted. The study put 160 or so TCR beta chains on its list as cytomegalovirus-associated. In presence/absence analyses, roughly uniform sequencing depth across donors was assumed.

PCR employed 60 Vbeta and 13 Jbeta primers. Clones were sequenced by immunoSEQ multiplex PCR, and TCRdb holds only the in-frame ones, with some missing. Recorded for this sample: about 200,000 clones. A remark on this clone: Its target is unknown.

The germline gives CDR1 MDHEN, CDR2 SYDVKM. The CDR3 contains 14 residues. V trimming: 7 bases; J trimming: 6 bases; junction bases outside the gene matches: 11. This clonotype was sampled from a young man in good health and CMV-seronegative. Sequencing was performed on PBMCs. The J gene is TRBJ2-7, the V gene TRBV28, with 8 positions matching TRBD2. The CDR3 loop is CASTTGTRISEQYF. The CDR3 DNA sequence: TGTGCCAGCACCACCGGGACTAGGATCTCCGAGCAGTACTTC.